This TCR beta chain derives from a study of neurological immune-mediated disorders (dated by TCRdb to the late 2010s). Background on the whole study: Among the 34 multiple sclerosis patients, relapsing-remitting MS accounted for around 30 and secondary progressive MS accounted for 3. Peripheral blood TCR-beta repertoires from HTLV-I-associated myelopathy (HAM/TSP) patients, multiple sclerosis patients and healthy controls were compared by UMI-based sequencing. Alongside PBMC samples, the set of 106 TCR-beta libraries contained longitudinal samples, technical triplicates, and paired CD4+ and CD8+ T-cell subsets that had been sorted. The cohort comprised 60 to 75 subjects: about 15 HAM/TSP patients, approximately 34 multiple sclerosis patients and 20 or so healthy controls. Broader findings and caveats from the paper: The highest TCR clonal expansion was observed in HAM/TSP patients, whereas the lowest was observed in MS patients, even when compared with healthy controls. No clinical or MRI features were associated with the MS cluster, and the authors said that larger cohorts are needed. No identical CDR3 amino acid sequences were found to be shared among expanded clones across subjects, suggesting that TCR-beta repertoires were private in all groups. In phylogenetic analysis, the repertoires of 18 of 34 MS patients grouped into a cluster of related CDR3 sequences, which suggests a possible signature at the repertoire level.

A remark on this clonotype: Its antigen is still unknown. No base-level quality is on record; no much larger clone is a single base apart.

cDNA synthesis used template-switch 5'RACE with a primer carrying a 10-nucleotide random unique molecular identifier tagging each TCR transcript. Every sequencing run covered 15-18 subjects and yielded more than 160 million TCR-beta sequences. The RNeasy kit was used to extract total RNA. The KAPA Real-time Library Amplification kit was used to amplify TCR-beta VDJ regions with primers targeting the TCR constant region and the 5'RACE anchor. A first PCR added sample indexes and Illumina adaptors, and a second PCR then raised library yield. After purification with Ampure beads, the TCR product of roughly 650 bp was size-selected on a 2% E-gel SizeSelection system. Before pooling, library quality was assessed on a Bioanalyzer, concentration was determined with Qubit, and library quantification was performed with the Kapa Library Quantification kit. Libraries were sequenced paired-end 2 x 150 bp on an Illumina HiSeq 2500. To increase sequence diversity, roughly 24-31% phiX was spiked into each library pool. From the authors' description of their analysis: Quality-filtered reads were processed with the UMI-based MiGEC pipeline, which removed over 80% of raw TCR sequences during error correction. IMGT germline references were used for alignment of VDJ genes, and clonotypes were defined by a unique CDR3 amino acid sequence together with V-J genes. Clonal expansion, Shannon diversity and CDR3 relatedness (CalcPairwiseDistances, ClusterSamples) were evaluated with VDJtools, and phylogenetic trees were built with CLCbio workbench. Using coefficient-of-variation modelling across technical triplicates, the study counted a clone as expanded if it had at least 8 unique UMIs. The raw public reads went through TCRdb reprocessing: fastp at Q25, MiXCR clone calling, in-frame beta chains kept. Duplicate CDR3 protein sequences are folded into a single record with the most common DNA and genes. The authors' filters were not applied to this entry. Present in this sample are 50,000 to 60,000 distinct CDR3 sequences, approximately 3.6% of which were seen just once. The leading ten clones occupy around 2% of the sample.

Sorted-subset TCR libraries were prepared from about 1 million sorted CD4+ or CD8+ T cells. The multiple sclerosis patients were enrolled in a US clinical protocol that evaluated disease progression with magnetic resonance imaging. Peripheral blood underwent Ficoll-Hypaque density gradient centrifugation to isolate PBMCs, which were then cryopreserved in liquid nitrogen. Paired sorted CD4+ and CD8+ subsets came from healthy controls, HAM/TSP patients and MS patients. The sequencing input was CD4+ T cells from blood. The receptor's source is a woman in her thirties or forties with multiple sclerosis.

CDR3 region: CASSQDGDRGDEQYF. The nucleotide sequence reads as follows: TGTGCCAGCAGCCAAGACGGCGACAGGGGGGACGAGCAGTACTTC. The sequence is built from TRBV3-1 and TRBJ2-7; a stretch of 9 junction bases matches TRBD1. The CDR3 spans 15 residues, from the cysteine through the phenylalanine. Only the CDR3 portion is preserved as DNA: 45 bases, with reading frame beginning at the first base. As encoded in the germline V gene (reference sequence), CDR1 is LGHDT while CDR2 is YNNKEL. V is trimmed back by 0 bases and J by 5 bases, and the junction contains 5 bases that no gene match accounts for.